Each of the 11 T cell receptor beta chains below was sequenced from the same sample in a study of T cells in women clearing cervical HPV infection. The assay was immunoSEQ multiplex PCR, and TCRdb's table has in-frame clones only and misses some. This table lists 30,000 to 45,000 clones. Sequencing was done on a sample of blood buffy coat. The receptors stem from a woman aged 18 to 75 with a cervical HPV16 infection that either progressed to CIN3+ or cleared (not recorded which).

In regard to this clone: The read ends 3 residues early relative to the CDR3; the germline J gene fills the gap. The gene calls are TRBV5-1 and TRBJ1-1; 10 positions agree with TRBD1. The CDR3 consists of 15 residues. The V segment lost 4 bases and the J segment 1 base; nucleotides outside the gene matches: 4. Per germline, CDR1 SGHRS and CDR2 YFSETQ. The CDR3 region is CASSLGTGANTEAFF. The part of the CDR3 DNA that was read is TGCGCCAGCAGCCTGGGGACAGGGGCGAACACTGAA.

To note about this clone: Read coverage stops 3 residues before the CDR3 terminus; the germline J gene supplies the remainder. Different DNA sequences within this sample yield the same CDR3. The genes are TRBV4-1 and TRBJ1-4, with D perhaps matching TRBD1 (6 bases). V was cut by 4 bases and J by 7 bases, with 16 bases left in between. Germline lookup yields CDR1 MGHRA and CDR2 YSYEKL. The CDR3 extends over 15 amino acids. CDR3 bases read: TGCGCCAGCAGCCCCAACCCGAGGACAGTTGAAAAA. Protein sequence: CASSPNPRTVEK. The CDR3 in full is CASSPNPRTVEKLFF.

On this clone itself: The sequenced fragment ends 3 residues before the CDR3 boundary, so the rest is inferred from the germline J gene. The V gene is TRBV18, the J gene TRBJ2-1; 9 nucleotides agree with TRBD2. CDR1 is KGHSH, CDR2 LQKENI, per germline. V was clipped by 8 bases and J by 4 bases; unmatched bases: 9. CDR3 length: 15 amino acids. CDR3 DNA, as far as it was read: TGTGCCAGCAAACCCCCCAGCGGGAGGTACAATGAG. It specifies CASKPPSGRYNE. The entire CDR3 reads CASKPPSGRYNEQFF. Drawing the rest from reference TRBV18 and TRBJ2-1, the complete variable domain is NAGVMQNPRHLVRRRGQEARLRCSPMKGHSHVYWYRQLPEEGLKFMVYLQKENIIDESGMPKERFSAEFPKEGPSILRIQQVVRGDSAAYFCASKPPSGRYNEQFFGPGTRLTVL.

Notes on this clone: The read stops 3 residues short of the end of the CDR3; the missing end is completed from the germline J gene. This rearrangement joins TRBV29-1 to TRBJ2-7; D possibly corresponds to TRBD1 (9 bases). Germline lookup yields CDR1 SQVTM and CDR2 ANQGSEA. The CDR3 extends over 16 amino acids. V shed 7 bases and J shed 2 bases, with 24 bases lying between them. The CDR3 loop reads CSAGGVATGGTYEQYF. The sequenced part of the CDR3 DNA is TGCAGCGCCGGGGGGGTGGCGACAGGGGGGACCTACGAG.

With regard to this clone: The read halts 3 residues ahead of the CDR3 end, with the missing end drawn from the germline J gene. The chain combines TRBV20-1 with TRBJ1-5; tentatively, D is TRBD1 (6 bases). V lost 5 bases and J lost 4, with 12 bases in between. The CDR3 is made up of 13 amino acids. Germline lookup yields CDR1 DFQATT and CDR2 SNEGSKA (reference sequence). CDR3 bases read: TGCAGTGCTCCTAAGACAGGAAATCAGCCC. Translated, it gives CSAPKTGNQP. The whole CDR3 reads CSAPKTGNQPQHF.

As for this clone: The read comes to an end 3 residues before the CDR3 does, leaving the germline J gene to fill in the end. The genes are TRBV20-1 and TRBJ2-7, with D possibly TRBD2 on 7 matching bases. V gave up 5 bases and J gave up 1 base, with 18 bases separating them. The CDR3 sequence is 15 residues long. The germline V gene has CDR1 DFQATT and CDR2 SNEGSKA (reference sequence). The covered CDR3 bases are TGCAGTGCTCGACACGATGGGGGGGCGTCCTACGAG. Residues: CSARHDGGASYE. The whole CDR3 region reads CSARHDGGASYEQYF.

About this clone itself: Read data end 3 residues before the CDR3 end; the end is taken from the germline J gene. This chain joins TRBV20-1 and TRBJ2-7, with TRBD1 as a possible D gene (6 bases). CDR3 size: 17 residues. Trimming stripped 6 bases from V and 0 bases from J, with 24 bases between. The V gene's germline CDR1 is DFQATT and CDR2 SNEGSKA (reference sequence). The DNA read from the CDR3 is TGCAGTGCCCAGCCGCAACCGGGACACCGTTTCTCCTACGAG. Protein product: CSAQPQPGHRFSYE. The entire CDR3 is CSAQPQPGHRFSYEQYF.

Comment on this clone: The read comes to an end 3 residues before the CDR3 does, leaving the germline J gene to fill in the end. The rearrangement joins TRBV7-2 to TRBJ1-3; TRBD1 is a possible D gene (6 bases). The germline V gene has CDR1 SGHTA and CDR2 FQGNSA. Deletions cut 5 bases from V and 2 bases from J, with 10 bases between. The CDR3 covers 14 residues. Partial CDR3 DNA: TGTGCCAGCAGCCAACCAGGGGCTGGAAACACC. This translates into CASSQPGAGNT. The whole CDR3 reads CASSQPGAGNTIYF.

CDR3 bases read: TGTGCCAGCAGCTTACTGACTAGCGGGAGAAGGGAG. Translated, it gives CASSLLTSGRRE. In full, the CDR3 is CASSLLTSGRRELFF. The rearrangement joins TRBV11-2 to TRBJ2-2, with 12 bases identical to TRBD2. The read comes to an end 3 residues before the CDR3 does, leaving the germline J gene to fill in the end. Germline V gene data show CDR1 as SGHAT and CDR2 as FQNNGV. Unmatched junction bases numbered 4, after V lost 2 bases and J lost 9 bases. CDR3 length equals 15 residues.

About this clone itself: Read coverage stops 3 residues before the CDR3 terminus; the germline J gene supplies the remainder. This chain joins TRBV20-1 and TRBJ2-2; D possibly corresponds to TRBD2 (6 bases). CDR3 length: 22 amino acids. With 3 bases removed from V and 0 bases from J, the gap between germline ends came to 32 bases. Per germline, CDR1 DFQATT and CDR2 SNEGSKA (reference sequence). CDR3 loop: CSASGRWGGRVRDSSNTGELFF. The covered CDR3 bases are TGCAGTGCTAGTGGACGTTGGGGAGGTCGGGTCCGGGACTCCTCGAACACCGGGGAG.

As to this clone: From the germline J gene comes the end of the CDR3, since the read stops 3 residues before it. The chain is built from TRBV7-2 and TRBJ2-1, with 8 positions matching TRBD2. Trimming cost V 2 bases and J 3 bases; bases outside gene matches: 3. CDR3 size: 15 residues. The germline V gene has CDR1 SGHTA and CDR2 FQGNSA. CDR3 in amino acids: CASSLSGSLYNEQFF. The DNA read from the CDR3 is TGTGCCAGCAGCTTAAGCGGGAGTCTCTACAATGAG.